This record concerns one T cell receptor (beta chain) sequence. Antigen: not known. Clones were read by immunoSEQ multiplex PCR, and TCRdb kept only the in-frame ones, dropping some. Here the sample spans over 150,000 clones, approximately 83% being singletons. This sample is part of a study of cytomegalovirus exposure and HLA in healthy donors. Looking at the study overall: The 130 or so validation repertoires and the approximately 690 first-cohort repertoires shared a platform, a later analysis reported.

The donors were in the roughly 130-subject validation cohort, distinct from the approximately 700-subject first cohort. Study-wide points: Generally TCR sequences proved uncommon, though certain public TCRs appeared in numerous donors. CMV antigen specificity was confirmed in vitro for a few CMV-associated chains.

V gave up 2 bases and J gave up 4 bases; unmatched junction bases: 11. This CDR3 has 19 residues. The germline V gene has CDR1 MNHNS and CDR2 SASEGT. This receptor was identified in a woman between 18 and 29 years old in good health and CMV-seropositive. The genes are TRBV6-1 and TRBJ2-3; 14 nucleotides align to TRBD2. The sequenced sample consisted of PBMCs. The DNA for the CDR3 is TGTGCCAGCAGTGAACTACCGGGACTAGCGGGGGCACGGGCAGATACGCAGTATTTT. Amino acid sequence: CASSELPGLAGARADTQYF.